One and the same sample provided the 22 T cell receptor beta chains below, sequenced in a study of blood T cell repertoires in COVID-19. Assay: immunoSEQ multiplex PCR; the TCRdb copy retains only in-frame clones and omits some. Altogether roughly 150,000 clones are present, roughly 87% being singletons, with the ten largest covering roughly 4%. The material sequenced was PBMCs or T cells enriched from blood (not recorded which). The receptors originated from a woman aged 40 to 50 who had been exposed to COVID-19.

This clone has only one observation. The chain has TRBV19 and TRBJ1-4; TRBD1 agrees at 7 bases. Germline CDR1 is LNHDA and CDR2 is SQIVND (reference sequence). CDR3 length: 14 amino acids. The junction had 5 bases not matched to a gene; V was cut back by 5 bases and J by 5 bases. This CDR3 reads CASSGQDGNEKLFF. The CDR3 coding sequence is TGTGCCAGTAGTGGACAGGACGGGAATGAAAAACTGTTTTTT.

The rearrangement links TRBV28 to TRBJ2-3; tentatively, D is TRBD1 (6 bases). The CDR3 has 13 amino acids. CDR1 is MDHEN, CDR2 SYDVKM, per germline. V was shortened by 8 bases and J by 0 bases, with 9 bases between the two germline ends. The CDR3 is CASVTGSTDTQYF. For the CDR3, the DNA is TGTGCCAGCGTCACAGGGAGCACAGATACGCAGTATTTT.

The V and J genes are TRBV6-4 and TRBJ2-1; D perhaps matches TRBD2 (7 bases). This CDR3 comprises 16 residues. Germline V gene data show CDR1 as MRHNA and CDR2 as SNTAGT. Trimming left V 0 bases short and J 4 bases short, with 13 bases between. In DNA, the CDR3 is TGTGCCAGCAGTGACTCGGTGGGAGGGGGTTACAATGAGCAGTTCTTC. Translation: CASSDSVGGGYNEQFF.

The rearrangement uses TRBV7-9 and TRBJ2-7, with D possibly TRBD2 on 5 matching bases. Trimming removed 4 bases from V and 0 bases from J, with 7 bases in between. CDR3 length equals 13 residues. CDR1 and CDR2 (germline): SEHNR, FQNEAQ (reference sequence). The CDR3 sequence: CASSSRDSYEQYF. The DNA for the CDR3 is TGTGCCAGCAGCTCCCGGGACTCCTACGAGCAGTACTTC.

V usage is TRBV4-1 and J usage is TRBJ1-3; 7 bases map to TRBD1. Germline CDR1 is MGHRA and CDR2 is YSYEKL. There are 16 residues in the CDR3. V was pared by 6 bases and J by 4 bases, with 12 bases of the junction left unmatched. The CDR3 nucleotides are TGCGCCAGCAGAGAAACGTGGAGGGGGCACGGAAACACCATATATTTT. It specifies CASRETWRGHGNTIYF.

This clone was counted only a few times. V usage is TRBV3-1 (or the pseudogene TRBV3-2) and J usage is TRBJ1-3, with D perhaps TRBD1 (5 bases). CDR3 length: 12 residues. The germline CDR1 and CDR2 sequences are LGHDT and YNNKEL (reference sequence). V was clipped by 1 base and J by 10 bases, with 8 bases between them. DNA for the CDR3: TGTGCCAGCAGCCAAGCCGGGGGGACCATATATTTT. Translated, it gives CASSQAGGTIYF.

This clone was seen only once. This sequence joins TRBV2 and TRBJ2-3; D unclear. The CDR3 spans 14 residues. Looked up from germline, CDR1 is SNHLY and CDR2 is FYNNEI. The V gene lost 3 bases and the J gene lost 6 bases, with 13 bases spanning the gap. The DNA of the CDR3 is TGTGCCAGCAGTGACGAGAGTCGAAAGGATACGCAGTATTTT. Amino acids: CASSDESRKDTQYF.

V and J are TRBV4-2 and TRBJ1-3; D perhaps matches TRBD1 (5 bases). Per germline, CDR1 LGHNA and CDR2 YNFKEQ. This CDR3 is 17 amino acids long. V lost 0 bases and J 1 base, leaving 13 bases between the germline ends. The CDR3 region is CASSQDWGGESGNTIYF. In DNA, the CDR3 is TGTGCCAGCAGCCAAGATTGGGGAGGGGAATCTGGAAACACCATATATTTT.

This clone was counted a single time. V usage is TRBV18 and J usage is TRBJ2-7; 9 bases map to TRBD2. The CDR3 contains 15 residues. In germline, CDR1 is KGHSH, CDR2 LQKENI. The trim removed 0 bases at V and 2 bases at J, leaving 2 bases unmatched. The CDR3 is CASSPPGGGAYEQYF. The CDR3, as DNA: TGTGCCAGCTCACCACCGGGCGGGGGGGCCTACGAGCAGTACTTC.

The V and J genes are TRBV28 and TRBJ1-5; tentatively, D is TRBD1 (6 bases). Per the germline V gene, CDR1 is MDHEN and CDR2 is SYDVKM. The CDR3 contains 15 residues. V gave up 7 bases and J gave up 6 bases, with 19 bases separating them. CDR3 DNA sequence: TGTGCCAGCACCCCGGACAGAACGTTATCTCAGCCCCAGCATTTT. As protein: CASTPDRTLSQPQHF.

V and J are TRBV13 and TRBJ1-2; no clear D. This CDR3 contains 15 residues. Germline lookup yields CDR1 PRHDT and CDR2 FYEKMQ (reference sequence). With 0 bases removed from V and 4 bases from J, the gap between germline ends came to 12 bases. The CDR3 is CASSLGQLSGYGYTF. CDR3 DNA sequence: TGTGCCAGCAGCTTAGGACAGCTTAGCGGCTATGGCTACACCTTC.

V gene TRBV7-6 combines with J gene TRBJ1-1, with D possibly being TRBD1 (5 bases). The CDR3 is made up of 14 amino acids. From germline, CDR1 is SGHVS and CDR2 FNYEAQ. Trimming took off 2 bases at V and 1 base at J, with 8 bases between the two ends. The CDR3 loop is CASSLRQRNTEAFF. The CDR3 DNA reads TGTGCCAGCAGCTTAAGACAGAGGAACACTGAAGCTTTCTTT.

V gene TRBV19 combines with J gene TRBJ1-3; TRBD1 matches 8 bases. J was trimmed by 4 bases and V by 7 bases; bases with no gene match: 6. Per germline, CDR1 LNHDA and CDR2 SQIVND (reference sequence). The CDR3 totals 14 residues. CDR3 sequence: CASNYRDRGNTIYF. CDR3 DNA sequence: TGTGCCAGTAATTACCGGGACAGGGGAAACACCATATATTTT.

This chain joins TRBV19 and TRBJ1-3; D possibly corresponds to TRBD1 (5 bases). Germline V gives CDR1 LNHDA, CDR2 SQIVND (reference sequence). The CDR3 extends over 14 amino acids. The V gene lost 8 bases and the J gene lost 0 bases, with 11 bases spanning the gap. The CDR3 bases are TGTGCCAGTTCTAGCGGGACCTCTGGAAACACCATATATTTT. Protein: CASSSGTSGNTIYF.

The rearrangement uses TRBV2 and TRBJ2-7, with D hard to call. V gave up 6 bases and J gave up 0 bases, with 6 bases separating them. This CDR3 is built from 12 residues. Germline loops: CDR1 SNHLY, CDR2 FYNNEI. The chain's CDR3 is CASSRRSYEQYF. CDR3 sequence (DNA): TGTGCCAGCAGCCGTCGCTCCTACGAGCAGTACTTC.

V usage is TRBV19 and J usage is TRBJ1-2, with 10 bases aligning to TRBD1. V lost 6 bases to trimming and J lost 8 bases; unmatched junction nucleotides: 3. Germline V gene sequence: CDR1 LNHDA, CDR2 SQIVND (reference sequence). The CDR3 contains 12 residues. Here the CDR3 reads CASRGDRGGYTF. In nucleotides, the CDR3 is TGTGCCAGTAGGGGGGACAGGGGCGGCTACACCTTC.

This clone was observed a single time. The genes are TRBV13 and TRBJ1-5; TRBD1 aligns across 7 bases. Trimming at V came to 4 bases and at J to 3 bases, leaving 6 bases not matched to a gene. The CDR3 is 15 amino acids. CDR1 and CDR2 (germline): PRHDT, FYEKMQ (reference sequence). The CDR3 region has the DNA TGTGCCAGCAGCTACGGACAGGCGTACAATCAGCCCCAGCATTTT. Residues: CASSYGQAYNQPQHF.

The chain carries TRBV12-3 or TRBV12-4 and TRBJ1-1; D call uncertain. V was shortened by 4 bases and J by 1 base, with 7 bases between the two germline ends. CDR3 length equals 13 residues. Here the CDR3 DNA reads TGTGCCAGCAGTTCTCAGGCGAACACTGAAGCTTTCTTT. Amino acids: CASSSQANTEAFF.

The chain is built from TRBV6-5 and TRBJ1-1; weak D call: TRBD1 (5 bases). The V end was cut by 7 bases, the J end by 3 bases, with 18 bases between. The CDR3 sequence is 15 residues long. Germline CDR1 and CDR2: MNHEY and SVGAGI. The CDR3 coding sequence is TGTGCCAGCAACATAAAACAGGTTGGGGACACTGAAGCTTTCTTT. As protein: CASNIKQVGDTEAFF.

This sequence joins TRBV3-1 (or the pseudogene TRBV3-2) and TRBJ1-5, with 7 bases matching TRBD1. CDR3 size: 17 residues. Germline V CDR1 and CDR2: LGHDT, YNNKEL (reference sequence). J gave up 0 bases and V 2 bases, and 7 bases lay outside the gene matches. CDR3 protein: CASSQRGQSPSNQPQHF. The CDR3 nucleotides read TGTGCCAGCAGCCAACGGGGACAGAGCCCTAGCAATCAGCCCCAGCATTTT.

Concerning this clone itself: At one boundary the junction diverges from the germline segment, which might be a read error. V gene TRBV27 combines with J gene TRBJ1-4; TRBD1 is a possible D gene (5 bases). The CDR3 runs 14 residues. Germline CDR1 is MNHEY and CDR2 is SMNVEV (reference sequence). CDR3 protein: CASSIRTTNEKLFF. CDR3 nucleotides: TGTGCCAGCTCAATTAGGACAACCAATGAAAAACTGTTTTTT.

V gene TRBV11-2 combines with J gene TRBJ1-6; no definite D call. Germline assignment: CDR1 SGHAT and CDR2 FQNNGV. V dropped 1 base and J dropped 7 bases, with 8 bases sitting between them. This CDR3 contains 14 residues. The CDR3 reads CASSLGGLNSPLHF. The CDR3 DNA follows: TGTGCCAGCAGCTTAGGAGGGCTAAATTCACCCCTCCACTTT.